This T cell receptor beta chain derives from a study of T-cell memory formation after mild COVID-19. CDR1 is DFQATT, CDR2 SNEGSKA, per germline (reference sequence). The length of the CDR3 is 14 residues. V shed 1 base and J 1 base; nucleotides not matched to a gene: 3. MiXCR, run by TCRdb on the 5' RACE reads, gives a single entry per CDR3 protein. The top ten hold 22% of the sample, which has about 290,000 distinct CDR3 sequences, 15% to 20% seen once. This clonotype was picked up a small number of times. This sequence was found in a man younger than 30 who had mild COVID-19 (a few samples of this study predate the infection). Cell type and time point are not known. V is TRBV20-1 and J is TRBJ1-1, with 7 bases fitting TRBD1. Source material: PBMCs or a T cell subset sorted from them (not recorded which). CDR3: CSARARTGNTEAFF. The CDR3 coding sequence is TGCAGTGCTAGAGCCCGGACAGGGAACACTGAAGCTTTCTTT.